The sequence of this TCR beta chain was determined in a study of blood T cell repertoires in COVID-19. J gave up 6 bases and V 4 bases, and 5 bases lay outside the gene matches. The CDR3 contains 15 residues. Germline values: CDR1 LNHDA, CDR2 SQIVND (reference sequence). Profiling relied on immunoSEQ multiplex PCR, and the TCRdb table lists in-frame clones only, not all of them. The table has about 65,000 clones, about 92% seen once. The sample taken for sequencing was peripheral blood. The genes are TRBV19 and TRBJ1-4, with 10 bases lining up with TRBD1. This clonotype originated in a man aged 60 to 75 with acute or convalescent COVID-19. The DNA for the CDR3 is TGTGCCAGTAGTAAAGGAGGGACAGGGGATGAAAAACTGTTTTTT. Translated: CASSKGGTGDEKLFF.